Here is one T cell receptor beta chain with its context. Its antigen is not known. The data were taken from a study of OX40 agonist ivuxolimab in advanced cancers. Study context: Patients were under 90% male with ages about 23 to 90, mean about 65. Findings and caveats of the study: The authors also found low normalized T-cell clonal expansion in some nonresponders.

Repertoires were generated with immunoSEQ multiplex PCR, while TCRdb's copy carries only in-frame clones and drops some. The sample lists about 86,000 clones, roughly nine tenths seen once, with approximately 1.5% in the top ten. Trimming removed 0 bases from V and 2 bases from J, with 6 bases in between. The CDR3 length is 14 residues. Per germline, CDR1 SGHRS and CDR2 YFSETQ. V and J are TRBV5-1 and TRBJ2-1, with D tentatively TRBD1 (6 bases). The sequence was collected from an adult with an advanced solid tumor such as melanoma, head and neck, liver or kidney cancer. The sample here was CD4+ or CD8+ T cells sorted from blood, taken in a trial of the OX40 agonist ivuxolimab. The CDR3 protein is CASSLGTAYNEQFF. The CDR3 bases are TGCGCCAGCAGCTTGGGGACAGCCTACAATGAGCAGTTCTTC.